This T cell receptor beta chain was obtained from a study of T cell responses to AZD1222 COVID-19 vaccine. Overall study: Pooled in the analysis were second doses at about 4 or about 12 weeks.

Points from the study as a whole: Among AZD1222 vaccinees, only 5 to 7 were seropositive at baseline. Donors, mostly white British, included more females; clonal diversity was possibly underestimated.

Libraries were prepared by immunoSEQ multiplex PCR; TCRdb keeps only in-frame clonotypes and omits some of them. The table lists around 100,000 clones, 70% to 90% of them singletons. To note about this clone: Its antigen is unknown.

Germline-derived CDR1 and CDR2 are KGHSH and LQKENI. V gave up 2 bases and J gave up 2 bases; unmatched junction bases: 6. The CDR3 runs 15 residues. The sequencing used peripheral blood, collected on day 0 of AZD1222 vaccination. The chain has TRBV18 and TRBJ2-7, with 7 bases that match TRBD2. The sequence was collected from an adult in good health. CDR3 sequence reads: CASSPREGSAYEQYF. In DNA, the CDR3 is TGTGCCAGCTCACCAAGGGAGGGGTCCGCCTACGAGCAGTACTTC.